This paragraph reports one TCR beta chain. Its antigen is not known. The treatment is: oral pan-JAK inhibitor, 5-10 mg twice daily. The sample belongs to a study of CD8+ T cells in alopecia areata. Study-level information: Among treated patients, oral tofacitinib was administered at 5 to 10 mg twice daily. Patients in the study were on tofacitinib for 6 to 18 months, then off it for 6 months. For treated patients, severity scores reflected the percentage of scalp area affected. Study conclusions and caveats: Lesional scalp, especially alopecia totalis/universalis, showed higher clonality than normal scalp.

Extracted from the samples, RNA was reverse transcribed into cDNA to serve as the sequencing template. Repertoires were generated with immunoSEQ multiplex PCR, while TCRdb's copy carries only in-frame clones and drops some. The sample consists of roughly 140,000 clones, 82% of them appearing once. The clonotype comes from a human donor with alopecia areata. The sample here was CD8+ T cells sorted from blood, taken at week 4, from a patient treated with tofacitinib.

This CDR3 reads CASRSTSGEETQYF. CDR3 coding DNA: TGTGCCAGCCGTTCGACTAGCGGCGAGGAGACCCAGTACTTC. This chain joins TRBV27 and TRBJ2-5; the match to TRBD2 covers 9 bases. Trimming cost V 8 bases and J 5 bases; bases outside gene matches: 9. CDR1 is MNHEY, CDR2 SMNVEV, per germline (reference sequence). This CDR3 has 14 amino acids.